This T cell receptor beta chain was captured by sequencing in a study of response to subunit inactivated influenza vaccine. MiXCR was run by TCRdb on the RT-PCR reads, yielding one entry per CDR3 protein. Of 600,000 to 700,000 distinct CDR3 sequences listed, around 15% are singletons. The V end lost 6 bases, the J end lost 5 bases, and 14 bases lay between the germline ends. Germline V gene lookup returns CDR1 SGHNT and CDR2 YYREEE (reference sequence). The CDR3 is 13 residues long. As to this clonotype: Its specificity is not known.

Study observations and caveats: With each seasonal influenza vaccination, the authors suggested, few new T cells are recruited.

The sequences come from PBMCs from blood, collected around two weeks before vaccination. The TCR was taken from a man in his fifties or sixties who received an inactivated influenza vaccine. The V gene is TRBV5-4, the J gene TRBJ2-5; D not resolved. Here the CDR3 DNA reads TGTGCCAGCAACTCAGGCCAGCAGGAGACCCAGTACTTC. Its protein product is CASNSGQQETQYF. The entire variable domain, with the rest obtained from reference TRBV5-4 and TRBJ2-5, is as follows: ETGVTQSPTHLIKTRGQQVTLRCSSQSGHNTVSWYQQALGQGPQFIFQYYREEENGRGNFPPRFSGLQFPNYSSELNVNALELDDSALYLCASNSGQQETQYFGPGTRLLVL.